The 24 T cell receptor beta chains reported below all come from one sample, sequenced in a study of cytomegalovirus exposure and HLA in healthy donors (dated by TCRdb to about 2017). Library construction relied on the immunoSEQ multiplex PCR assay. Here the immuneACCESS table is served through TCRdb, limited to in-frame sequences with V and J called. Missing clones are a known gap in these copies; in checked studies unresolved V genes cover under half, and the rest lacks a known reason. This sample is represented by about 180,000 clones; around 85% of them were singletons. In total, the top ten clones hold roughly 15% of the sample. Sequenced: PBMCs. Receptors were obtained from a young man in good health and CMV-seropositive.

V and J are TRBV5-8 and TRBJ2-7; tentatively, D is TRBD1 (5 bases). CDR1 and CDR2 (germline): SGHTS, YDEGEE. This CDR3 has 13 amino acids. V was cut by 4 bases and J by 1 base, with 9 bases left in between. The CDR3, as DNA: TGTGCCAGCAGCGGCGACAGATCCTACGAGCAGTACTTC. Its protein product is CASSGDRSYEQYF.

The chain carries TRBV10-3 and TRBJ1-4, with unresolved D. The CDR3 length is 16 residues. The ends were cut back, 0 bases at V and 1 base at J, with 9 bases in the middle. Germline V gene lookup returns CDR1 ENHRY and CDR2 SYGVKD. Here the CDR3 DNA reads TGTGCCATCAGTGAGTCAGCAGGCCTAACTAATGAAAAACTGTTTTTT. Its protein is CAISESAGLTNEKLFF.

The J gene is TRBJ1-2, the V gene TRBV15, with D maybe TRBD1 (5 bases). This CDR3 is built from 15 residues. The germline V gene encodes CDR1 LNHNV and CDR2 YYDKDF (reference sequence). The V gene lost 8 bases and the J gene lost 2 bases, with 18 bases spanning the gap. In DNA form, the CDR3 reads TGTGCCACCTCTCAGGGCAGGGAAGAAAACTATGGCTACACCTTC. Protein: CATSQGREENYGYTF.

The chain couples TRBV4-1 to TRBJ1-4, with 7 nucleotides matching TRBD1. V lost 4 bases and J lost 3; bases outside the gene matches: 2. The CDR3 has 14 amino acids. Germline loops: CDR1 MGHRA, CDR2 YSYEKL. The CDR3 here is CASSPGTANEKLFF. CDR3 bases: TGCGCCAGCAGCCCTGGGACAGCTAATGAAAAACTGTTTTTT.

This clone was recorded only once. The CDR3 coding sequence is TGCGCCAGCAGCCAGATACCCTCTAGCGGAACTACCTACGAGCAGTACTTC. Its translation: CASSQIPSSGTTYEQYF. The rearrangement joins TRBV4-1 to TRBJ2-7; 7 bases map to TRBD2. Trimming at V came to 3 bases and at J to 2 bases, leaving 13 bases not matched to a gene. CDR1 and CDR2 (germline): MGHRA, YSYEKL. This CDR3 is 17 amino acids long.

The chain joins TRBV6-6 to TRBJ2-7; possible D gene TRBD2, 5 bases. This CDR3 is 12 amino acids long. V shed 2 bases and J shed 7 bases, with 9 bases lying between them. Looked up from germline, CDR1 is MNHNY and CDR2 is SVGAGI (reference sequence). The chain's CDR3 is CASSYLREEQYF. The DNA of the CDR3 is TGTGCCAGCAGTTACCTCCGGGAAGAGCAGTACTTC.

This chain connects TRBV7-2 to TRBJ2-3, with 8 nucleotides matching TRBD1. After removal of 4 bases from V and 1 base from J, the junction contained 7 bases not matched to a gene. This CDR3 has 16 amino acids. CDR1 SGHTA and CDR2 FQGNSA come from the germline V gene. The DNA for the CDR3 is TGTGCCAGCAGCTCCAGGACAGGGTTTCGCACAGATACGCAGTATTTT. It codes for CASSSRTGFRTDTQYF.

The chain employs TRBV5-1 and TRBJ2-1; D unresolved. With 4 bases removed from V and 2 bases from J, the gap between germline ends came to 10 bases. Germline V gene lookup returns CDR1 SGHRS and CDR2 YFSETQ. This CDR3 spans 14 amino acids. Here the CDR3 reads CASSLPSTYNEQFF. The CDR3 region has the DNA TGCGCCAGCAGCCTACCATCTACCTACAATGAGCAGTTCTTC. The complete variable domain, with remaining parts taken from reference TRBV5-1 and TRBJ2-1, reads KAGVTQTPRYLIKTRGQQVTLSCSPISGHRSVSWYQQTPGQGLQFLFEYFSETQRNKGNFPGRFSGRQFSNSRSEMNVSTLELGDSALYLCASSLPSTYNEQFFGPGTRLTVL.

The V gene is TRBV28, the J gene TRBJ2-7; TRBD1 is a possible D gene (6 bases). CDR3 length: 13 residues. V was cut by 5 bases and J by 3 bases, with 11 bases left in between. Looked up from germline, CDR1 is MDHEN and CDR2 is SYDVKM. The CDR3 loop is CASSRTVYYEQYF. DNA of the CDR3: TGTGCCAGCAGTCGGACAGTATACTACGAGCAGTACTTC.

J is TRBJ1-3 and V is TRBV9; 9 nucleotides agree with TRBD1. The ends lost 3 bases at V and 1 base at J; junction bases unmatched: 5. The CDR3 length is 16 residues. Germline V CDR1 and CDR2: SGDLS, YYNGEE. This CDR3 reads CASSASGTGSGNTIYF. The CDR3 DNA reads as TGTGCCAGCAGCGCATCCGGGACAGGGTCTGGAAACACCATATATTTT.

This clone was observed a single time. This chain links TRBV10-2 with TRBJ2-3; D gene uncertain. Germline V gene data show CDR1 as WSHSY and CDR2 as SAAADI. CDR3 length: 16 amino acids. V was cut by 0 bases and J by 2 bases, with 12 bases left in between. CDR3 bases: TGCGCCAGCAGTGAGTCGGGCTTCCCGCCCACAGATACGCAGTATTTT. Translated, it gives CASSESGFPPTDTQYF.

About this clone itself: This sample also contains other DNA sequences that code for the same CDR3. V is TRBV2 and J is TRBJ2-5; D unclear. V lost 3 bases, J lost 0 bases, and 8 bases lay in between. Looked up from germline, CDR1 is SNHLY and CDR2 is FYNNEI. The length of the CDR3 is 14 residues. This CDR3 is CASSEQQYQETQYF. The CDR3 DNA follows: TGTGCCAGCAGTGAGCAACAGTACCAAGAGACCCAGTACTTC.

V is TRBV9 and J is TRBJ2-7, with D possibly matching TRBD2 (7 bases). V gave up 3 bases and J gave up 0 bases, with 19 bases separating them. This CDR3 has 17 amino acids. Per the germline V gene, CDR1 is SGDLS and CDR2 is YYNGEE. This chain's CDR3 is CASSAFTGGGSSYEQYF. DNA for the CDR3: TGTGCCAGCAGCGCCTTCACTGGGGGGGGCAGCTCCTACGAGCAGTACTTC.

This clone occurred a few times. The gene calls are TRBV5-4 and TRBJ2-7, with 10 bases fitting TRBD2. J gave up 1 base and V 4 bases, and 11 bases lay outside the gene matches. The germline V gene has CDR1 SGHNT and CDR2 YYREEE (reference sequence). CDR3 length: 17 residues. The CDR3 DNA is TGTGCCAGCAGCCCTGAGGCGACTAGCGGGCTTTCCTACGAGCAGTACTTC. Amino acids: CASSPEATSGLSYEQYF.

This clone was picked up a small number of times. This chain uses TRBV5-4 with TRBJ1-2, with 8 bases identical to TRBD1. The CDR3 loop spans 15 amino acids. CDR1 is SGHNT and CDR2 is YYREEE in the germline V gene (reference sequence). Trimming cost V 4 bases and J 5 bases; bases outside gene matches: 10. As DNA, the CDR3 is TGTGCCAGCAGCCGGGAAACGACAGGGGCGTATGGCTACACCTTC. Encoded protein: CASSRETTGAYGYTF.

V gene TRBV5-1 combines with J gene TRBJ1-6, with D possibly TRBD1 on 6 matching bases. Trimming removed 3 bases from V and 7 bases from J, with 11 bases in between. The CDR3 sequence is 14 residues long. Looked up from germline, CDR1 is SGHRS and CDR2 is YFSETQ. This CDR3 is CASSSGTPNSPLHF. The CDR3 bases are TGCGCCAGCAGCTCCGGGACACCAAATTCACCCCTCCACTTT.

V and J are TRBV18 and TRBJ1-2, with D hard to call. Deletions cut 0 bases from V and 4 bases from J, with 12 bases between. The CDR3 contains 15 residues. Germline CDR1 is KGHSH and CDR2 is LQKENI. CDR3 DNA: TGTGCCAGCTCACCACCGTCCGGGGAGATCTATGGCTACACCTTC. Translation: CASSPPSGEIYGYTF.

This chain joins TRBV27 and TRBJ1-4; D might be TRBD1 (5 bases). The CDR3 has 15 residues. The V end lost 6 bases, the J end lost 4 bases, and 15 bases lay between the germline ends. Germline lookup yields CDR1 MNHEY and CDR2 SMNVEV (reference sequence). The DNA for the CDR3 is TGTGCCAGCAGCCCGGCACAGGATTATAATGAAAAACTGTTTTTT. Translation: CASSPAQDYNEKLFF.

This clone was picked up one time. This sequence joins TRBV7-2 and TRBJ1-2; D gene ambiguous. V was cut by 0 bases and J by 5 bases, with 13 bases left in between. This CDR3 spans 15 amino acids. CDR1 is SGHTA, CDR2 FQGNSA, per germline. CDR3 coding DNA: TGTGCCAGCAGCTTAGCATGGGAGGCGGGGTATGGCTACACCTTC. Translated, it gives CASSLAWEAGYGYTF.

The rearrangement joins TRBV4-1 to TRBJ2-7; TRBD2 is a possible D gene (6 bases). V was shortened by 4 bases and J by 3 bases, with 13 bases between the two germline ends. Germline V CDR1 and CDR2: MGHRA, YSYEKL. There are 14 residues in the CDR3. Here the CDR3 reads CASSLPGRGYEQYF. In nucleotides, the CDR3 is TGCGCCAGCAGCCTCCCAGGGCGGGGCTACGAGCAGTACTTC.

This chain uses TRBV2 with TRBJ1-4; 8 nucleotides match TRBD1. CDR3 length: 15 amino acids. With 6 bases clipped from V and 7 bases from J, the junction kept 10 bases outside the gene matches. Germline CDR1 reads SNHLY; CDR2 reads FYNNEI. The CDR3 here is CASSPSGTGAEKLFF. CDR3 DNA: TGTGCCAGCAGCCCCTCCGGGACAGGCGCTGAAAAACTGTTTTTT. The whole variable domain, filled in from reference TRBV2 and TRBJ1-4, reads EPEVTQTPSHQVTQMGQEVILRCVPISNHLYFYWYRQILGQKVEFLVSFYNNEISEKSEIFDDQFSVERPDGSNFTLKIRSTKLEDSAMYFCASSPSGTGAEKLFFGSGTQLSVL.

The chain uses TRBV5-1 and TRBJ1-6; TRBD1 matches at 10 bases. V shed 0 bases, J shed 8 bases, and the junction held 8 bases outside the gene matches. This CDR3 is 17 amino acids long. Germline CDR1 is SGHRS and CDR2 is YFSETQ. CDR3 sequence: CASSLVSSGTGDSPLHF. The CDR3, as DNA: TGCGCCAGCAGCTTGGTCTCTTCCGGGACAGGGGATTCACCCCTCCACTTT.

This chain uses TRBV6-1 with TRBJ2-7, with D perhaps matching TRBD1 (6 bases). The germline V gene encodes CDR1 MNHNS and CDR2 SASEGT. The CDR3 is made up of 13 amino acids. V gave up 8 bases and J gave up 7 bases, with 18 bases separating them. The DNA for the CDR3 is TGTGCCAGCCCACAGGGCAGCCCGGGGGAGCAGTACTTC. Residues: CASPQGSPGEQYF.

Turning to this clone: Only one base separates this from a far larger clonotype, so it likely reflects a read error. This CDR3 is also generated by other DNA sequences in the sample. The chain uses TRBV5-1 and TRBJ2-7; D remains ambiguous. Germline CDR1 SGHRS, CDR2 YFSETQ. The V gene lost 0 bases and the J gene lost 6 bases, with 4 bases spanning the gap. There are 11 residues in the CDR3. The CDR3 DNA reads TGCGCCAGCAGCTTGGCGGGCGAGCAGTACTTC. Translated: CASSLAGEQYF.